The clone carrying this TCR beta chain rates as medium-sized. Its antigen is as yet unknown. V trimming: 7 bases; J trimming: 11 bases; junction bases outside the gene matches: 6. CDR3 size: 11 residues. CDR1 is MNHEY and CDR2 is SVGAGI in the germline V gene. The data were obtained in a study of tumor-infiltrating lymphocytes in primary liver carcinoma. Study-wide points: It was observed that only about 7.5-25% of the top clones appeared in every one of the five tumor regions. Significantly greater top-250-clone fractions characterized tumors relative to blood (p = 0.039). Less overlap was seen in tumor-adjacent and tumor-blood pairs than in tumor region pairs.

Unsorted bulk tissue of roughly 19-30 mg yielded co-extracted RNA and DNA. Total RNA (roughly 530 ng) served as template for TCR beta cDNA synthesis primed by a constant-region primer. Libraries of TCR beta came from three nested multiplex PCR rounds with slightly modified ARM-PCR. The first two PCR rounds used TRBV1-TRBV30 primers with a Cbeta primer, around 10 cycles each. Each CDR3 protein is one row after TCRdb ran MiXCR on the multiplex PCR reads. The data contain approximately 45,000 distinct CDR3 sequences, about 73% of them singletons. The sequenced sample was liver tumor tissue from sampling region 2. Subset here: tumor region T2, inferior pole. J is TRBJ2-3 and V is TRBV6-5; 7 nucleotides align to TRBD2. The origin of this receptor is a man in his forties with primary liver carcinoma and hepatitis B virus infection. Here the CDR3 DNA reads TGTGCCAGCACCCTCGGGGGGAAGCAGTATTTT. Protein sequence: CASTLGGKQYF.